This TCR beta chain was profiled in a study of blood T cell repertoires in COVID-19. The overall study: The origin of the acute and convalescent COVID-19 samples was the United States, Italy and Spain. From T cells, B-cell-depleted T cells, or PBMCs came the material, which was cDNA or gDNA.

As originally analysed: Reference gene primer amplification gave estimated nucleated cell counts. Only in-frame clones appear in the TCRdb table, and some are missing; sequencing was by immunoSEQ multiplex PCR. That table gives V, J and clone size, and the DNA gave D and trimming. The repertoire has under 200,000 clones, 82% of them found once; the top ten carry under 5.5%. Germline V gives CDR1 LGHNA, CDR2 YSLEER. Trimming shortened V by 4 bases and J by 5 bases, and 15 bases separated the two germline ends. This CDR3 has 15 amino acids. Input material: peripheral blood. This chain links TRBV4-3 with TRBJ1-5; tentative D call: TRBD1 (6 bases). The sequence was obtained from a woman younger than 45 with acute or convalescent COVID-19. In nucleotides, the CDR3 is TGCGCCAGCAGCCTCGACTACAGGGTTTATCAGCCCCAGCATTTT. It encodes CASSLDYRVYQPQHF.